Listed below are T cell receptor beta chains from one sample, sequenced in a study of T-cell reconstitution after alpha-beta-depleted transplantation in children. In TCRdb, the PCR reads were re-called with MiXCR into one record per CDR3 protein. The table records about 500,000 distinct CDR3 sequences, roughly 33% of them present only once. The sample here was PBMCs from the stem cell graft donor, taken from the stem cell graft. These receptors all come from a human donor who donated a stem cell graft to a child with aplastic anemia. The CDR3 runs from the conserved cysteine through the conserved F or W. A D gene is named only where the DNA matches it firmly. Size is omitted from some rows. Given values are once, few, many or a class for expanded clones.

TRBJ1-6,few,TRBV7-2,TRBD1,CASSLVVQGPSPLHF,TGTGCCAGCAGCTTAGTGGTACAGGGGCCCTCACCCCTCCACTTT
TRBJ2-7,-,TRBV7-9,-,CASSLGDGEWHHEQYF,TGTGCCAGCAGCTTAGGGGACGGGGAATGGCACCACGAGCAGTACTTC
TRBJ1-1,-,TRBV9,-,CASSAGLRNTEAFF,TGTGCCAGCAGCGCCGGATTGCGGAACACTGAAGCTTTCTTT
TRBJ1-1,-,TRBV18,-,CASSPDSLRTEAFF,TGTGCCAGCTCACCGGACAGCCTGCGGACTGAAGCTTTCTTT
TRBJ2-1,-,TRBV7-2,TRBD2,CASSNGLAGRTHNEQFF,TGTGCCAGCAGCAACGGACTAGCGGGACGGACTCACAATGAGCAGTTCTTC
TRBJ2-2,few,TRBV27,-,CASSLHAITTPGELFF,TGTGCCAGCAGTTTACACGCAATCACTACACCCGGGGAGCTGTTTTTT
TRBJ1-1,-,TRBV5-5,TRBD1,CASSSWDSEAFF,TGTGCCAGCAGCTCCTGGGACAGCGAAGCTTTCTTT
TRBJ2-2,-,TRBV12-3/TRBV12-4,TRBD2,CASSFEGTKVPGELFF,TGTGCCAGCAGTTTTGAGGGGACTAAAGTTCCCGGGGAGCTGTTTTTT
TRBJ2-1,few,TRBV5-1,TRBD2,CASSLGGRALNEQFF,TGCGCCAGCAGCTTGGGTGGGAGGGCCCTCAATGAGCAGTTCTTC
TRBJ2-1,few,TRBV4-3,TRBD2,CASSHSGSSYNEQFF,TGCGCCAGCAGCCATAGCGGGAGCTCCTACAATGAGCAGTTCTTC
TRBJ1-2,-,TRBV9,-,CASSVFSYGYTF,TGTGCCAGCAGCGTTTTTAGCTATGGCTACACCTTC
TRBJ1-1,few,TRBV11-2,-,CASSLTDSNTEAFF,TGTGCCAGCAGCTTGACAGATTCGAACACTGAAGCTTTCTTT